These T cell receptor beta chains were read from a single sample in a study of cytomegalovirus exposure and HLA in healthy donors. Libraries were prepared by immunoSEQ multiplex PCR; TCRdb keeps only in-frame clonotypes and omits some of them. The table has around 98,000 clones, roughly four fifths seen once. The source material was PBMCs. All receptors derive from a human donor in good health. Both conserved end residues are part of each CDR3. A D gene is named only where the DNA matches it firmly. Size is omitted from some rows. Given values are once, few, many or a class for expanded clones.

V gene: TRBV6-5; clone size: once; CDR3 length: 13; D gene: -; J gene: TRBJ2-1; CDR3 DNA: TGTGCCAGCAGTTTGACTTCCTACAATGAGCAGTTCTTC; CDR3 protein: CASSLTSYNEQFF
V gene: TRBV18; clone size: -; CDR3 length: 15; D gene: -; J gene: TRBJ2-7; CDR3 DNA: TGTGCCAGCTCACCACGAAAAGGGACAACCCACGAGCAGTACTTC; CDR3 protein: CASSPRKGTTHEQYF
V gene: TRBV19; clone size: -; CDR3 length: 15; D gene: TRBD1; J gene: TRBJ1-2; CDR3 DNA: TGTGCCAGTAGTACCTCACTTTGGGACAGCTATGGCTACACCTTC; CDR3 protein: CASSTSLWDSYGYTF
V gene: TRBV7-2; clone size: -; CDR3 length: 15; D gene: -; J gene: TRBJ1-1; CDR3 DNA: TGTGCCAGCAGCTTAGCATCTACGGGGGTCACTGAAGCTTTCTTT; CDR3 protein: CASSLASTGVTEAFF
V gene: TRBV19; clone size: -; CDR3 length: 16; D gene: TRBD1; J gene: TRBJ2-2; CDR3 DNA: TGTGCCAGTAGTACCAGGGGGCAAGAGGTCACCGGGGAGCTGTTTTTT; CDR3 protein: CASSTRGQEVTGELFF
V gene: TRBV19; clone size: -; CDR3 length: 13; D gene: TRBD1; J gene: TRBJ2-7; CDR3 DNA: TGTGCCAGTAAGGGGGCCGGGGCCTACGAGCAGTACTTC; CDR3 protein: CASKGAGAYEQYF
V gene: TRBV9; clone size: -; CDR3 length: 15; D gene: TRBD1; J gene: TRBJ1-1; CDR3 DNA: TGTGCCAGCAGCACAGGGGACAGGAAGAACACTGAAGCTTTCTTT; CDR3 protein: CASSTGDRKNTEAFF
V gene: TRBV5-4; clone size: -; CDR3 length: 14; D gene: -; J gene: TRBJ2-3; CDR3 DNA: TGTGCCAGCAGCTTGGGCGGTGGCTCAGATACGCAGTATTTT; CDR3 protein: CASSLGGGSDTQYF
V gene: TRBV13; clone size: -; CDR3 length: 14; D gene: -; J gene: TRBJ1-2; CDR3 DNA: TGTGCCAGCAGCTTAGGCGGACAGCTAAATGGCTACACCTTC; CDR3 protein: CASSLGGQLNGYTF
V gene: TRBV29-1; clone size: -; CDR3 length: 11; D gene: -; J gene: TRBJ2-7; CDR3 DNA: TGCAGCGTTCTAGGGGGTTACGAGCAGTACTTC; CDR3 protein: CSVLGGYEQYF
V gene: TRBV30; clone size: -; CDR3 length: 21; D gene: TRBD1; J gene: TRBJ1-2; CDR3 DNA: TGTGCCTGGATTGGGGCACCGGGACAGTCTAACGACAAACTATGGCGGTGCGGCTACACCTTC; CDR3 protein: CAWIGAPGQSNDKLWRCGYTF
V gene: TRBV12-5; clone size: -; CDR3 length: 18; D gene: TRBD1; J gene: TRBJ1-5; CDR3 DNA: TGTGCTAGTGGTTTGGTAGCAGGGGGCCGCTATAGCAATCAGCCCCAGCATTTT; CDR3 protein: CASGLVAGGRYSNQPQHF
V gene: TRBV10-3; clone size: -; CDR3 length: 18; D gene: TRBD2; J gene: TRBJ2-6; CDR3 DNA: TGTGCCATCAATCGGGCTAGCGGGGATTTAACTGGGGCCAACGTCCTGACTTTC; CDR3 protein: CAINRASGDLTGANVLTF
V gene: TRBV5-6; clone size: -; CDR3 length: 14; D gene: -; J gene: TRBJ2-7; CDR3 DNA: TGTGCCAGCAGCTTGGCCGGGGTAGTCTACGAGCAGTACTTC; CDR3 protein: CASSLAGVVYEQYF
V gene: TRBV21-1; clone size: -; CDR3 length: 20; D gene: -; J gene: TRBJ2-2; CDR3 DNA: TGTGCCAGCACCCATCGAACCTTTCGGACTAGCGGGAGTAACACCGGGGAGCTGTTTTTT; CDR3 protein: CASTHRTFRTSGSNTGELFF